This note documents a single TCR beta chain sequence. The table came from immunoSEQ multiplex PCR; TCRdb's copy has only in-frame clones and leaves some out. The table lists around 210,000 clones, 65% to 90% of them singletons. This specimen comes from a study of blood T cell repertoires in COVID-19. Study-wide background: Both acute and convalescent COVID-19 samples were obtained from the United States, Italy and Spain.

The ends were cut back, 2 bases at V and 1 base at J, with 10 bases in the middle. Germline CDR1 is SGHTA and CDR2 is FQGTGA. The CDR3 is 15 residues long. The sequence was collected from a man aged 50-60 years with COVID-19, enrolled during active disease. The sequenced sample was peripheral blood. The V gene is TRBV7-3, the J gene TRBJ2-3; the D gene is possibly TRBD2 (5 bases). The CDR3 DNA reads as TGTGCCAGCAGCTTAGAGGGAACCCGCACAGATACGCAGTATTTT. Amino acid sequence: CASSLEGTRTDTQYF.